The present T cell receptor beta chain was sequenced within a study of T cells expressing NK-cell markers. Notes on the study in general: The leading position in the CD3+CD56-NKG2C+ fraction of a few donors also went to these clonotypes.

Of note for this clonotype: Its cognate antigen is unknown.

After re-calling the 5' RACE reads, TCRdb lists one entry per CDR3 protein, DNA absent. There are about 430,000 distinct CDR3 sequences in the sample, with roughly 1.4% held by the top ten. The CDR3 covers 16 residues. The germline V gene encodes CDR1 MNHEY and CDR2 SVGAGI. The sequenced sample consisted of blood T cells: a sorted CD56 or NKG2C T cell subset, CD4+ or CD8+ T cells, or bulk PBMC T cells (not recorded which). The J gene is TRBJ2-2, the V gene TRBV6-5; TCRdb's D call, TRBD2, is unchecked because there is no DNA. The TCR was taken from a woman in her fifties or sixties in good health. The CDR3 is CASSLVLAGLPGELFF.